This T cell receptor (beta chain) derives from a study of early T cells in non-severe SARS-CoV-2 infection. Study-wide context: Chains were not paired, and sequencing was done on bulk RNA from unsorted whole blood.

MiXCR, run by TCRdb on the 5' RACE reads, gives a single entry per CDR3 protein. The table includes 30,000 to 40,000 distinct CDR3 sequences, about 8.2% detected once. From germline, CDR1 is SEHNR and CDR2 FQNEAQ (reference sequence). This CDR3 contains 12 residues. V lost 3 bases and J 5 bases, leaving 5 bases between the germline ends. This clonotype was seen repeatedly, ten times or more. This TCR was recovered from an adult who was a healthcare worker with PCR-confirmed SARS-CoV-2 infection or an uninfected control (not recorded which). V usage is TRBV7-9 and J usage is TRBJ1-5; no definite D call. The sample consisted of whole blood. The CDR3 coding sequence is TGTGCCAGCAGCTTCCGGGATCAGCCCCAGCATTTT. Its protein is CASSFRDQPQHF. The variable domain in full, completed from reference TRBV7-9 and TRBJ1-5, reads DTGVSQNPRHKITKRGQNVTFRCDPISEHNRLYWYRQTLGQGPEFLTYFQNEAQLEKSRLLSDRFSAERPKGSFSTLEIQRTEQGDSAMYLCASSFRDQPQHFGDGTRLSIL.